The source of this TCR beta chain is a study of spatial heterogeneity in lung cancer (dated by TCRdb to about 2019). With respect to the entire study: More beta-chain than alpha-chain transcripts were consistently detected, likely reflecting higher beta-chain transcript abundance. Both alpha and beta chains were TCR-sequenced in samples taken at surgery, namely 220 tumor regions, 61 to 65 matched nontumor lung samples and 45 to 60 PBMC samples. In the raw uncorrected reads, each unique combination of TCR and UMI appeared more than ten times on average. In non-small cell lung cancer, the study quantitatively compared TCR alpha and beta repertoires across several tumor regions, matched nontumor lung, and blood. Nonsynonymous mutation counts, determined by whole-exome sequencing of tumor tissue, were related to features of the TCR repertoire. Findings and caveats that apply to the study as a whole: Confirming at a functional level the hypothesis that regional TCRs recognize regional mutations was considered to require additional single-cell paired TCR alpha and beta sequencing. Ubiquitous expanded tumor TCRs were found in blood more often at tumor resection than at routine follow-up.

The time point label on this specimen signifies: sample taken at primary tumor resection. The donors were fewer than 90 patients from the lung TRACERx cohort who had early-stage, untreated non-small cell lung cancer. TCR sequencing used whole RNA extracted from tumor and nontumor lung tissue, or from cryopreserved PBMC samples, without cell sorting. A patient was chosen for TCR sequencing only when enough RNA was available from at least two tumor regions. This clonotype was counted ten times or more. The antigen it binds to is not known. Within one base of it there is no much larger clone, and no base qualities were kept. Receptors were amplified or captured by 5' RACE. The instrument given in TCRdb is NextSeq 500. In the TCR library protocol, a unique molecular identifier was attached to each TCR cDNA molecule so that PCR and sequencing errors could be corrected. As for the original processing: TCR identification, UMI-based error correction and CDR3 extraction were performed with Decombinator tools. Expanded TCRs were defined as those above a frequency of 2 per 1,000, corresponding to the top 1% of the tumor frequency distribution. Renyi diversity was calculated using the R vegan package after each repertoire was subsampled 100 times to 5,000 TCRs. CDR3 similarity networks were built from amino acid triplet string-kernel similarity, connecting CDR3s with pairwise similarity above 0.82. TCRdb reran the public reads through fastp at Q25 and MiXCR, keeping productive beta chains. Each entry is one CDR3 protein sequence, shown with its most common DNA and genes. TCRdb's processing, not the study's, gives the V and J calls here. Across this sample there are 75,000 or so distinct CDR3 sequences, with about 8.5% seen only once. The ten largest clones represent roughly 7% of the sample.

The sample in question was PBMCs, obtained at surgery. The sequence was obtained from a male donor with early-stage non-small cell lung cancer.

The CDR3 here reads CSALVGTGDYQPQHF. The DNA sequence is given as TGCAGTGCTTTAGTTGGGACAGGGGATTATCAGCCCCAGCATTTT. Recombination connected TRBV20-1 to TRBJ1-5; 10 nucleotides in the junction match TRBD1. CDR1 and CDR2 are read off the germline V gene (reference sequence) as DFQATT and SNEGSKA. Germline trimming amounts to 5 bases on V and 5 bases on J, with 9 as the count of junction bases outside the gene matches. The CDR3 sequence holds 15 residues, the cysteine and phenylalanine included. Of the read, only the CDR3 DNA is kept; its 45 bases are in frame from base 1.